Below, 18 T cell receptor beta chains from the same sample are listed, as sequenced in a study of blood T cells in healthy people across ages. Combining a sample-barcoded 5' primer with a J-beta primer mix, a second PCR ran for about 7 to 11 cycles. Each CDR3 protein gets one entry after TCRdb re-called the 5' RACE reads with MiXCR. The sample holds some 1,500,000 distinct CDR3 sequences, about 45% seen once. Sequenced input: blood. These receptors originate from a young woman in good health.

This chain uses TRBV7-9 with TRBJ2-7; the D gene is possibly TRBD2 (5 bases). Germline loops: CDR1 SEHNR, CDR2 FQNEAQ (reference sequence). V lost 1 base and J 3 bases, leaving 10 bases between the germline ends. The CDR3 spans 14 residues. The CDR3 loop is CASSLVIGDYEQYF. CDR3 DNA sequence: TGTGCCAGCAGCTTAGTCATCGGGGACTACGAGCAGTACTTC.

The chain uses TRBV20-1 and TRBJ1-1; D gene uncertain. Germline V gene data show CDR1 as DFQATT and CDR2 as SNEGSKA (reference sequence). Deletions cut 4 bases from V and 4 bases from J, with 7 bases between. The CDR3 runs 11 residues. Here the CDR3 reads CSATFTTEAFF. The CDR3 DNA reads TGCAGTGCTACCTTTACCACTGAAGCTTTCTTT.

The rearrangement links TRBV25-1 to TRBJ2-1; the D gene is possibly TRBD1 (6 bases). Trimming left V 3 bases short and J 2 bases short, with 17 bases between. Germline CDR1 reads MGHDK; CDR2 reads SYGVNS. This CDR3 contains 17 residues. This CDR3 is CASSDRTVSRTYNEQFF. The CDR3, as DNA: TGTGCCAGCAGTGACAGGACAGTTTCTAGGACCTACAATGAGCAGTTCTTC.

This clonotype was recorded many times. The chain is built from TRBV21-1 and TRBJ2-7; the DNA was not used to check the table's D call, TRBD1. TRBV21-1 is noted as a pseudogene. This CDR3 is built from 18 residues. The CDR3 nucleotides are TGTGCCAGCAGCAAAGCCCCAGGCCCGGACAGGACCGCCTACGAGCAGTACTTC. Protein: CASSKAPGPDRTAYEQYF.

V usage is TRBV29-1 and J usage is TRBJ2-1; 9 positions match TRBD2. From germline, CDR1 is SQVTM and CDR2 ANQGSEA. This CDR3 is built from 15 residues. The ends lost 1 base at V and 9 bases at J; junction bases unmatched: 10. The DNA for the CDR3 is TGCAGCGTTGAAGGGCTAGCGGGGCCCCAGGGTGAGCAGTTCTTC. Translation gives CSVEGLAGPQGEQFF.

Turning to this clonotype: Compared with germline, one end of the junction differs, possibly owing to a read error. The CDR3 reads CASSLEPSSEIQYF. CDR3 DNA: TGTGCTAGCAGCTTAGAACCTAGTTCAGAGATCCAGTACTTC. V is TRBV7-7 and J is TRBJ2-7; D not certain. This CDR3 comprises 14 residues. The germline CDR1 and CDR2 sequences are SSHAT and FNYEAQ (reference sequence). Full variable domain (outside the CDR3, taken from reference TRBV7-7 and TRBJ2-7): GAGVSQSPRYKVTKRGQDVTLRCDPISSHATLYWYQQALGQGPEFLTYFNYEAQPDKSGLPSDRFSAERPEGSISTLTIQRTEQRDSAMYRCASSLEPSSEIQYFGPGTRLTVT.

The chain couples TRBV5-1 to TRBJ2-7; the D is unclear. This CDR3 is built from 15 residues. Germline assignment: CDR1 SGHRS and CDR2 YFSETQ. V shed 0 bases and J shed 1 base, with 11 bases lying between them. The CDR3 sequence is CASSLGPLGSYEQYF. CDR3 nucleotides: TGCGCCAGCAGCTTGGGTCCCCTGGGGTCCTACGAGCAGTACTTC.

The sample holds many counts of this clonotype. The chain recombines TRBV3-1 with TRBJ2-5; 12 bases line up with TRBD2. Trimming removed 4 bases from V and 4 bases from J; junction bases left unmatched: 4. CDR1 is LGHDT and CDR2 is YNNKEL in the germline V gene (reference sequence). This CDR3 has 15 amino acids. The DNA for the CDR3 is TGTGCCAGCAGCCCCCGACTAGCGGGGGCAGAGACCCAGTACTTC. Encoded protein: CASSPRLAGAETQYF.

The V gene is TRBV7-2, the J gene TRBJ2-2; D may be TRBD1 (7 bases). Trimming took 0 bases from V and 6 from J, leaving 8 bases between them. Germline-derived CDR1 and CDR2 are SGHTA and FQGNSA. The CDR3 is 14 amino acids. The CDR3 bases are TGTGCCAGCAGCTTAGCCAGGGGGGCCGGGGAGCTGTTTTTT. Translating gives CASSLARGAGELFF.

J is TRBJ2-5 and V is TRBV27; 9 positions agree with TRBD1. V shed 5 bases and J 5 bases; nucleotides not matched to a gene: 12. Per germline, CDR1 MNHEY and CDR2 SMNVEV (reference sequence). The CDR3 spans 16 residues. This chain's CDR3 is CASSKWTGVGGETQYF. The CDR3 DNA follows: TGTGCCAGCAGTAAATGGACAGGGGTTGGTGGGGAGACCCAGTACTTC.

This clonotype was recorded at least ten times. CDR3 sequence reads: CASSKRGRDNSYEQYF. In DNA, the CDR3 is TGTGCCAGCAGCAAAAGGGGCCGGGACAATTCCTACGAGCAGTACTTC. This chain joins TRBV21-1 and TRBJ2-7; whether TRBD1, the table's D call, matches the DNA was not checked. TRBV21-1 is marked as a pseudogene. The CDR3 extends over 16 amino acids.

CDR3 sequence: CATRTDTGELFF. In DNA form, the CDR3 reads TGTGCCACCAGGACCGACACCGGGGAGCTGTTTTTT. The chain uses TRBV24-1 and TRBJ2-2; D is ambiguous. Trimming took 7 bases from V and 3 from J, leaving 5 bases between them. Germline V CDR1 and CDR2: KGHDR, SFDVKD. CDR3 length: 12 residues.

The rearrangement links TRBV7-8 to TRBJ2-3, with D unclear. V dropped 7 bases and J dropped 7 bases, with 24 bases sitting between them. This CDR3 is 16 amino acids long. The germline gives CDR1 SGHVS, CDR2 FQNEAQ. The CDR3 spells CASNLNGWSSRYTQYF. In DNA, the CDR3 is TGTGCCAGCAACTTGAATGGTTGGAGTAGTAGGTATACGCAGTATTTT. Together with reference TRBV7-8 and TRBJ2-3, the CDR3 gives the full variable domain: GAGVSQSPRYKVAKRGQDVALRCDPISGHVSLFWYQQALGQGPEFLTYFQNEAQLDKSGLPSDRFFAERPEGSVSTLKIQRTQQEDSAVYLCASNLNGWSSRYTQYFGPGTRLTVL.

This clonotype showed up just a few times. The rearrangement links TRBV6-5 to TRBJ2-7, with 9 bases lining up with TRBD2. With 6 bases clipped from V and 7 bases from J, the junction kept 13 bases outside the gene matches. The CDR3 is 15 amino acids. CDR1 and CDR2 from the germline V gene are MNHEY and SVGAGI. CDR3 nucleotides: TGTGCCAGCAGGCGCGGGACTAGCCCCTACAATGAGCAGTACTTC. Amino acid sequence: CASRRGTSPYNEQYF.

The genes are TRBV5-6 and TRBJ2-5, with D hard to call. The CDR3 is made up of 15 amino acids. The V and J ends lost 1 base and 2 bases respectively, with 12 bases between them. The germline V gene has CDR1 SGHDT and CDR2 YYEEEE. The CDR3 coding sequence is TGTGCCAGCAGCTTGCCGGGCAGTCAGCAAGAGACCCAGTACTTC. Translation: CASSLPGSQQETQYF.

The CDR3 bases are TGTGCCAGCACCGACAGGGGAAGCAATCAGCCCCAGCATTTT. Its protein is CASTDRGSNQPQHF. The genes are TRBV6-1 and TRBJ1-5, with TRBD1 identical over 8 bases. The CDR3 extends over 14 amino acids. Trimming removed 7 bases from V and 1 base from J; junction bases left unmatched: 3. Per germline, CDR1 MNHNS and CDR2 SASEGT.

This clonotype has at least ten counts. The genes are TRBV12-3 or TRBV12-4 and TRBJ2-1; 8 bases fit TRBD2. The V gene end was trimmed by 8 bases and the J gene end by 6 bases; junction bases not matched to a gene: 12. The CDR3 contains 15 residues. The CDR3 loop is CASGLLGRGGNEQFF. The CDR3, as DNA: TGTGCCAGCGGGTTATTAGGCCGGGGGGGCAATGAGCAGTTCTTC.

This clonotype was counted only a few times. The chain is built from TRBV3-1 and TRBJ1-3; 7 bases are shared with TRBD1. The V gene's germline CDR1 is LGHDT and CDR2 YNNKEL (reference sequence). The CDR3 extends over 15 amino acids. V shed 4 bases, J shed 0 bases, and the junction held 3 bases outside the gene matches. CDR3 protein: CASSPRQGSGNTIYF. Here the CDR3 DNA reads TGTGCCAGCAGCCCCAGACAGGGCTCTGGAAACACCATATATTTT.